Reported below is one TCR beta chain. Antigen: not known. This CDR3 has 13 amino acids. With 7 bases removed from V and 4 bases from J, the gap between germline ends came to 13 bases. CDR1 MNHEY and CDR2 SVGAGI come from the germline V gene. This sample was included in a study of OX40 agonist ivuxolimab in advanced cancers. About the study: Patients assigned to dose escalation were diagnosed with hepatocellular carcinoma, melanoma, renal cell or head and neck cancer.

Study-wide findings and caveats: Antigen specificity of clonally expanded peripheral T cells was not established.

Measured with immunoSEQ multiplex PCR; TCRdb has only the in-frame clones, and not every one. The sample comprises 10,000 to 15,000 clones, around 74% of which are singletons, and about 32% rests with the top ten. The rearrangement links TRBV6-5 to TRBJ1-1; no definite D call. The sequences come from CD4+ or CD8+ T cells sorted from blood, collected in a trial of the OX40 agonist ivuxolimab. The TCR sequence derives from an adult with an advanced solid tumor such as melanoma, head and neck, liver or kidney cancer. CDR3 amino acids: CASTLGGSTEAFF. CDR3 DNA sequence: TGTGCCAGCACCTTGGGAGGGAGCACTGAAGCTTTCTTT.